The TCR beta chain under discussion was sequenced for a study of T-cell reconstitution after alpha-beta-depleted transplantation in children (dated by TCRdb to 2015 to 2016). Concerning the study at large: Using TCR repertoire profiling, the study quantitatively followed how T-cell immune reconstitution unfolded in children after TCRalphabeta/CD19-depleted allogeneic hematopoietic cell transplantation. Findings and caveats that apply to the study as a whole: The high TCRbeta diversity at day 60 in some patients was ascribed to recipient T cells and intrathymic progenitors that had survived conditioning. Hyperexpanded clone frequencies declined over subsequent months; after one year, T-cell counts and TCRbeta diversity were mostly attributed to newly produced T cells. Apparently early alphabetaT-cell count recovery about two months after transplant reportedly relied on only several hundred rapidly expanded clones derived from non-depleted graft cells.

This sample's treatment or condition label indicates: allogeneic hematopoietic cell transplantation with graft depleted of TCRalphabeta T cells and CD19 B cells. The children who served as transplant recipients had been given grafts of TCRalphabeta/CD19-depleted allogeneic hematopoietic cells. At least ten counts were recorded for this clonotype. Its antigen is not yet known. No base quality information exists; no much larger clone differs at one position. The method was PCR. The sequencer listed for this sample is Illumina HiSeq 2500. To normalize quantification of the TCRbeta repertoire, the TCR libraries were built with molecular barcoding that relied on unique molecular identifiers. TCRdb reworked the public reads: Q25 trimming with fastp, MiXCR clone assembly, productive beta chains retained. Under each unique CDR3 protein, matching rows form one entry showing the most common genes and DNA. Present in this sample are roughly 400,000 distinct CDR3 sequences, 43% of which were seen just once. In total, the top ten clones hold approximately 30% of the sample.

This specimen was PBMCs, taken before TCRalphabeta/CD19-depleted stem cell transplant. The TCR sequence derives from a girl aged 2-9 years with aplastic anemia, due to receive a stem cell transplant.

Here the CDR3 is given as CASSSTQYEQYF. The nucleotide sequence is given as TGTGCCAGCTCATCAACACAATACGAGCAGTACTTC. The sequence is built from TRBV18 and TRBJ2-7; the D gene cannot be named for sure. CDR3 length: 12 amino acids, cysteine to phenylalanine. Kept here is only the CDR3 DNA, which spans 36 bases and is read in frame from base 1. V and J are truncated by 5 bases and 4 bases respectively, leaving an intervening sequence of 9 bases. CDR1 and CDR2 were assigned from the germline V gene as KGHSH and LQKENI. Joined to the reference TRBV18 and TRBJ2-7 proteins, this CDR3 gives the full variable domain: NAGVMQNPRHLVRRRGQEARLRCSPMKGHSHVYWYRQLPEEGLKFMVYLQKENIIDESGMPKERFSAEFPKEGPSILRIQQVVRGDSAAYFCASSSTQYEQYFGPGTRLTVT.